These 2 T cell receptor beta chains share one sample of origin, sequenced in a study of immune characterization of retroperitoneal liposarcoma. TCRdb recomputed calls from the PCR reads with MiXCR, one row per CDR3 protein. The data contain over 9,000 distinct CDR3 sequences, over 25% of them singletons. Sequencing was performed on tumor tissue. The receptor set was obtained from a female donor with retroperitoneal liposarcoma.

The chain has TRBV6-1 and TRBJ2-3; 9 bases map to TRBD2. V lost 10 bases and J lost 2; bases outside the gene matches: 7. The CDR3 has 14 amino acids. CDR1 and CDR2 (germline): MNHNS, SASEGT. DNA for the CDR3: TGTGCCATAGCGGGGGTCCCCGTCACAGATACGCAGTATTTT. The encoded protein is CAIAGVPVTDTQYF.

With regard to this clonotype: This may arise from a read error, as a much more abundant clone is one base away. The chain joins TRBV7-2 to TRBJ2-7; D unresolved. The CDR3 has 13 residues. CDR1 and CDR2 (germline): SGHTA, FQGNSA. CDR3 DNA sequence: TGTGCCAGCAGCGTTGGGGTGGCCTACGAGCATTACTTC. Its protein is CASSVGVAYEHYF.